This TCR beta chain originates from a study of radiation and T cells in renal cell carcinoma. Findings and limits, study-wide: Pretreatment tumor biopsies were lacking, so baseline clonotypes are unknown. From baseline, blood top tumor clonotypes peaked at 2 weeks post-radiation.

Clones were read by immunoSEQ multiplex PCR, and TCRdb kept only the in-frame ones, dropping some. The table has some 150,000 clones, 87% seen once. As regards this clone: The antigen remains unidentified.

Documented time point: blood 2 weeks post-SBRT. As for treatment: 15 Gy SBRT to primary tumor, nephrectomy 4 weeks later. Radiation-treated patients gave blood at baseline, week 2 and week 4. The CDR3 is 16 residues long. Germline lookup yields CDR1 PRHDT and CDR2 FYEKMQ (reference sequence). Germline trimming cut 3 bases from V and 9 bases from J; bases unmatched to any gene: 12. The sequence derives from a woman aged 50 to 60 with renal cell carcinoma. Sequencing used blood, obtained from a patient whose treatment included radiotherapy and nephrectomy. The J gene is TRBJ2-3, the V gene TRBV13; the match to TRBD2 covers 10 bases. Here the CDR3 reads CASSFNPLAGVGTQYF. The CDR3 DNA reads as TGTGCCAGCAGCTTTAATCCGCTAGCGGGGGTGGGCACGCAGTATTTT. The variable domain in full, with the rest retrieved from reference TRBV13 and TRBJ2-3, is AAGVIQSPRHLIKEKRETATLKCYPIPRHDTVYWYQQGPGQDPQFLISFYEKMQSDKGSIPDRFSAQQFSDYHSELNMSSLELGDSALYFCASSFNPLAGVGTQYFGPGTRLTVL.